The T cell receptor beta chain described here comes from a study of blood T cells in healthy people across ages. CDR3 length equals 15 residues. Trimming removed 6 bases from V and 8 bases from J; junction bases left unmatched: 11. The authors ran a second PCR of about 6 to 12 cycles using a sample-barcoded 5' primer and a J-beta primer mix. TCRdb ran MiXCR on the 5' RACE reads and lists one entry per CDR3 protein. This sample has 1,500,000 or so distinct CDR3 sequences, with about 45% found just once. The specimen sequenced was blood. The source of this sequence is a woman aged 18-35 years in good health. The genes are TRBV12-3 or TRBV12-4 and TRBJ2-1, with TRBD1 matching over 9 bases. The DNA for the CDR3 is TGTGCCAGCAGGCCTGGGGACAGGGCTCTCTATGAGCAGTTCTTC. Protein: CASRPGDRALYEQFF.